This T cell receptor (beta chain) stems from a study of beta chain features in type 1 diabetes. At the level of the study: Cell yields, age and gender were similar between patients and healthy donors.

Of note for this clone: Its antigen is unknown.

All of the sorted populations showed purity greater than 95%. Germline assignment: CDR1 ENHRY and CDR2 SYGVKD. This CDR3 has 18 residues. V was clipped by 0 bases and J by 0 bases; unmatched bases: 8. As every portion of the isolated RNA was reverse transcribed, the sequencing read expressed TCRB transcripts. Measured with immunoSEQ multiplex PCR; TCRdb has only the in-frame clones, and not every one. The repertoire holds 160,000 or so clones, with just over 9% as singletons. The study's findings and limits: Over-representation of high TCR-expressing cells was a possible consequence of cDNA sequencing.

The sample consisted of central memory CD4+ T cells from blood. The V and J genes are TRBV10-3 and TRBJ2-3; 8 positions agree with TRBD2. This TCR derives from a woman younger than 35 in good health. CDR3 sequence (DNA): TGTGCCATCAGTGAGTCCATTTTTAGCGGGGCTAGCACAGATACGCAGTATTTT. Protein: CAISESIFSGASTDTQYF.